This TCR beta chain came from a study of post-analysis software for immune sequencing data. As concerns this clonotype: Its antigen is as yet unknown.

cDNA libraries of TCR beta carried unique molecular identifiers. From around 0.96 to 9.9 million T cells, around 500,000 cDNA molecules were obtained. TCRdb reprocessed the PCR reads via MiXCR and lists one record per CDR3 protein. Of about 180,000 distinct CDR3 sequences in the sample, about 30% were seen once. Study results and caveats: Clustering by F measure revealed strong co-clustering among samples prepared together in one batch. A significant reduction in normalized Chao1 diversity was observed in multiple sclerosis patients versus controls. Included in a set of four or five TRBV segments more frequent in patients than controls were TRBV5-6, TRBV5-1 and TRBV20-1.

The CDR3 sequence is 14 residues long. Germline V gives CDR1 DFQATT, CDR2 SNEGSKA (reference sequence). Trimming took off 5 bases at V and 6 bases at J, with 18 bases between the two ends. J is TRBJ2-3 and V is TRBV20-1; D tentatively fits TRBD1 or TRBD2 (5 bases each). The sequencing input was blood. The source of this sequence is a girl between 10 and 17 years old with multiple sclerosis. CDR3 DNA sequence: TGCAGTGCTCCAACCGGGGCCCCGACGGATACGCAGTATTTT. As protein: CSAPTGAPTDTQYF.